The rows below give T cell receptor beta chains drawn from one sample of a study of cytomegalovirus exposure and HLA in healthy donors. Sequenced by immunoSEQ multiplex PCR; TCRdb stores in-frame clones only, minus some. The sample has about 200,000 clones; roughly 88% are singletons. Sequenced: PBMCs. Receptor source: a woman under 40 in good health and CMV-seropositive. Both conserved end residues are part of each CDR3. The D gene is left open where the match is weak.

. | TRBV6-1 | CASTVRGAYNEQFF
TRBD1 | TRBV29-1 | CSVEGTATDTQYF
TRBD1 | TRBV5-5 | CASSPWTGGGELFF
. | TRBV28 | CASSFGANNEQFF
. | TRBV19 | CASSKAGMNQPQHF
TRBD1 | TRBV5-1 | CASSLETTGTNTEAFF
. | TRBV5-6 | CASSSSPTGYNEQFF
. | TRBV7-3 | CASSQPGLLNEQFF
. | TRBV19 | CASSSGTNAAQPQHF
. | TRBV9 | CASSVDAGLGYEQFF
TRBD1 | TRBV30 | CAWSPAGTGGYEQYF
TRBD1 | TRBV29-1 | CSVSETGHGYTF
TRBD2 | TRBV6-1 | CASSGPSGRGETQYF
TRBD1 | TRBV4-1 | CASSQGGQGAFNQPQHF